This is a list of T cell receptor beta chains from one sample in a study of vaccination effects on CD4 cells after COVID-19. Only in-frame clones appear in the TCRdb table, and some are missing; sequencing was by immunoSEQ multiplex PCR. The sample has fewer than 90,000 clones, under 85% seen once; the top ten hold around 4.6%. Which antigens these TCRs recognize remains unknown. The material sequenced was CD4+ T cells from PBMCs cultured with HIV peptides, taken before COVID-19 vaccination. Source of these receptors: a human donor who had a prior SARS-CoV-2 infection. The CDR3 runs from the conserved cysteine through the conserved F or W. D genes are given only for firm matches. Expanded clones are given a class, and other clones once, few, many or no size at all.

d_call j_call v_call clone_size cdr3_nt cdr3_aa
. TRBJ1-2 TRBV27 . TGTGCCAGCAGCTCCTTGTCGGCTGATAAATATGGCTACACCTTC CASSSLSADKYGYTF
. TRBJ1-6 TRBV12-5 . TGTGCTAGTGGTTTGGTATTAAGTCAGAGGGGTTCACCCCTCCACTTT CASGLVLSQRGSPLHF
. TRBJ1-6 TRBV5-1 . TGCGCCAGCAGCTTGGTACAGCTTAATAATTCACCCCTCCACTTT CASSLVQLNNSPLHF
. TRBJ1-6 TRBV5-1 once TGCGCCAGCAGCTTGCGCGCTCGACAGGTAGCATCACCCCTCCACTTT CASSLRARQVASPLHF
TRBD1 TRBJ2-5 TRBV5-6 . TGTGCCAGCTTGCGGACAGGGATAGAGACCCAGTACTTC CASLRTGIETQYF
. TRBJ1-6 TRBV6-5 . TGTGCCAGCAGTTTGGGGTACCCCTCACCCCTCCACTTT CASSLGYPSPLHF
. TRBJ2-5 TRBV25-1 once TGTGCCAGCAGTGGGGTCGGGGAGACCCAGTACTTC CASSGVGETQYF
. TRBJ2-3 TRBV11-3 . TGTGCCAGCAGCAAAGAGTCCATTCGCGCAGATACGCAGTATTTT CASSKESIRADTQYF
. TRBJ1-4 TRBV5-1 . TGCGCCAGCAGCTTGGATGGGGCGGAGTATGAAAAACTGTTTTTT CASSLDGAEYEKLFF
TRBD1 TRBJ1-2 TRBV11-2 . TGTGCCAGCAGCATCGGGACAGGGGGATATGGCTACACCTTC CASSIGTGGYGYTF
. TRBJ2-1 TRBV12-5 . TGTGCTAGTGGTTTTGGAGCGAGCTCCTACAATGAGCAGTTCTTC CASGFGASSYNEQFF
. TRBJ2-1 TRBV24-1 . TGTGCCACCAGTGATTACAAGAATGAGCAGTTCTTC CATSDYKNEQFF
TRBD2 TRBJ2-1 TRBV6-2/TRBV6-3 once TGTGCCAGCAGTTCCCTTTGGGCGGGAGGCTACAATGAGCAGTTCTTC CASSSLWAGGYNEQFF
. TRBJ2-5 TRBV2 . TGTGCCAGCAGTGCGAACTCCCGGGAGACCCAGTACTTC CASSANSRETQYF
. TRBJ1-3 TRBV5-4 once TGTGCCAGCAGCACACCGGGATCTGGAAACACCATATATTTT CASSTPGSGNTIYF
TRBD2 TRBJ2-1 TRBV5-1 . TGCGCCAGCAGCTTGGGACTAGCGTTAAATGAGCAGTTCTTC CASSLGLALNEQFF
. TRBJ2-1 TRBV10-1 . TGCGCCAGCAGTGAGGGTCTTGACACAACTGCCTACAATGAGCAGTTCTTC CASSEGLDTTAYNEQFF
. TRBJ1-1 TRBV29-1 few TGCAGCGTTGTGATGTACAAGGGCACTGAAGCTTTCTTT CSVVMYKGTEAFF
TRBD2 TRBJ2-5 TRBV25-1 . TGTGCCAGCAGTGACCCCGGACTAGCACAGGAGACCCAGTACTTC CASSDPGLAQETQYF
TRBD2 TRBJ2-7 TRBV5-4 . TGTGCCAGCAGAATCGACGGGACTAGTGACGAGCAGTACTTC CASRIDGTSDEQYF
. TRBJ2-3 TRBV7-9 . TGTGCCAGCAGCCGTACCAGACAGGAAGATACGCAGTATTTT CASSRTRQEDTQYF
. TRBJ2-5 TRBV3-1/TRBV3-2 . TGTGCCAGCAGCCAAGGGCACCGCGACGACCAGTACTTC CASSQGHRDDQYF
. TRBJ2-3 TRBV28 once TGTGCCAGCAGCCCGGGGCGCCCCGATACGCAGTATTTT CASSPGRPDTQYF
. TRBJ1-2 TRBV19 . TGTGCCAGTAGTATTCGGCAGGGGAGCGGCTACACCTTC CASSIRQGSGYTF
. TRBJ1-5 TRBV19 few TGTGCCAGTAGTACCGGGACCGCCGCCGTGGGGCCAAATCAGCCCCAGCATTTT CASSTGTAAVGPNQPQHF
TRBD2 TRBJ2-7 TRBV15 . TGTGCCACCAGCAGAACAGGGCGGGAGGGAAACGAGCAGTACTTC CATSRTGREGNEQYF
. TRBJ1-5 TRBV12-3/TRBV12-4 . TGTGCCAGCAGTCGGGACCGGGGGGTGCCCCAGCATTTT CASSRDRGVPQHF
. TRBJ2-2 TRBV9 few TGTGCCAGCAGTGGACGGACGAACACCGGGGAGCTGTTTTTT CASSGRTNTGELFF
. TRBJ2-5 TRBV3-1/TRBV3-2 . TGTGCCAGCAGCCAAAGGGGGGGGGTGGAGACCCAGTACTTC CASSQRGGVETQYF
TRBD1 TRBJ2-2 TRBV20-1 . TGCAGTGCTAGTAACAGGGGACATTGGGGGGAGCTGTTTTTT CSASNRGHWGELFF
TRBD2 TRBJ2-3 TRBV5-8 . TGTGCCAGCAGCTTGGGACTAGCGGGGCGCACAGATACGCAGTATTTT CASSLGLAGRTDTQYF
TRBD2 TRBJ2-7 TRBV5-1 once TGCGCCAGCAGCCCTTCTAGCGGCGCAACCTACGAGCAGTACTTC CASSPSSGATYEQYF
TRBD2 TRBJ2-3 TRBV19 . TGTGCCAGTAGTAAGGGGTTTAGCGGGAGCCGCCCAGATACGCAGTATTTT CASSKGFSGSRPDTQYF
. TRBJ2-4 TRBV7-2 . TGTGCCAGCAGCCTGGACGGCCATATAGCCAAAAACATTCAGTACTTC CASSLDGHIAKNIQYF
. TRBJ1-1 TRBV18 . TGTGCCAGCTCACCACACCGGGAGAACACTGAAGCTTTCTTT CASSPHRENTEAFF
. TRBJ2-7 TRBV7-8 . TGTGCCAGCAGCTTAGAGGGTCCAGGGGTCGAGCAGTACTTC CASSLEGPGVEQYF
. TRBJ1-5 TRBV7-2 . TGTGCCAGCAGCTTAGGCTTACAGAACAATCAGCCCCAGCATTTT CASSLGLQNNQPQHF